The 3 T cell receptor beta chains below were found in one sample sequenced in a study of graft-versus-host responses after intestinal transplantation. For these receptors, no antigen is known. Some clones are missing from TCRdb's copy, which holds only in-frame ones; the method was immunoSEQ multiplex PCR. The data contain about 78,000 clones, 80% to 90% of them seen just once; the ten biggest clones take up around 8%. This sample comprised unstimulated CD8+ T cells sorted from spleen or lymph node cells, obtained before transplant. The receptors come from a human donor who was the organ donor for an intestinal transplant.

V and J are TRBV19 and TRBJ2-4, with TRBD1 matching over 8 bases. Germline V gene lookup returns CDR1 LNHDA and CDR2 SQIVND (reference sequence). This CDR3 is 13 amino acids long. The trim removed 6 bases at V and 9 bases at J, leaving 7 bases unmatched. CDR3 residues: CASRGQDLGIQYF. Here the CDR3 DNA reads TGTGCCAGTAGGGGACAGGACCTGGGCATTCAGTACTTC.

The chain employs TRBV29-1 and TRBJ2-7, with D possibly TRBD1 on 6 matching bases. Deletions cut 4 bases from V and 6 bases from J, with 13 bases between. CDR1 and CDR2 from the germline V gene are SQVTM and ANQGSEA. This CDR3 is 12 amino acids long. CDR3 in DNA: TGCAGCGTTGGACAGGACTTACGCGAGCAGTACTTC. As protein: CSVGQDLREQYF.

The chain is built from TRBV28 and TRBJ2-5, with D perhaps given as TRBD1 or TRBD2 (5 bases each). From germline, CDR1 is MDHEN and CDR2 SYDVKM. The germline V and J ends were trimmed by 3 bases and 3 bases, with 14 bases remaining between them. This CDR3 is 15 amino acids long. In nucleotides, the CDR3 is TGTGCCAGCAGTTTCGGGACCCTTATGGAAGAGACCCAGTACTTC. It encodes CASSFGTLMEETQYF.